This TCR beta chain derives from a study of cytomegalovirus exposure and HLA in healthy donors. At the level of the study: An early data release held approximately 80 million unique TCRs from HLA-typed donors.

Primers: 60 Vbeta forward and 13 Jbeta reverse. Profiled with immunoSEQ multiplex PCR; TCRdb holds only in-frame clones, not every one. Of under 200,000 clones listed, 80% to 85% were seen once; the top ten hold less than 2%. Worth noting for this clone: Its antigen is unidentified.

Broader study findings: In terms of immune exposure information, only CMV serostatus was available. A prior analysis recorded that most TCR beta V segments were productive about 87% or about 30% of the time.

The J segment lost 4 bases and the V segment lost 6 bases, leaving 11 bases of the junction unmatched. The CDR3 consists of 15 residues. Germline values: CDR1 MDHEN, CDR2 SYDVKM. This sequence joins TRBV28 and TRBJ2-5; 7 nucleotides align to TRBD2. The clonotype originates from a woman aged 18-35 years in good health and CMV-seronegative. The sequenced sample was PBMCs. The CDR3, as DNA: TGTGCCAGCAGCCCCGGGGAGGGTACTGGAGAGACCCAGTACTTC. Encoded protein: CASSPGEGTGETQYF. The full variable domain, in which reference TRBV28 and TRBJ2-5 provide the parts outside the CDR3, is DVKVTQSSRYLVKRTGEKVFLECVQDMDHENMFWYRQDPGLGLRLIYFSYDVKMKEKGDIPEGYSVSREKKERFSLILESASTNQTSMYLCASSPGEGTGETQYFGPGTRLLVL.